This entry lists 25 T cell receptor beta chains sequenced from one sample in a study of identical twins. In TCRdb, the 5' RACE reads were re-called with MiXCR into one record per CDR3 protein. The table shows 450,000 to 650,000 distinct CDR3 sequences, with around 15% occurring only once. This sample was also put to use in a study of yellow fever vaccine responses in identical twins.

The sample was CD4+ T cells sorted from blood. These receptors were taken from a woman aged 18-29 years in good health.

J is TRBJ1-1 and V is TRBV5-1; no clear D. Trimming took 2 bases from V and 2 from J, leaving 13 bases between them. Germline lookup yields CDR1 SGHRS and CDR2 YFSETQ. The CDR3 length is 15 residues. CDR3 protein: CASSFTGFHNTEAFF. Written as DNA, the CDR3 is TGCGCCAGCAGCTTCACGGGATTCCACAACACTGAAGCTTTCTTT.

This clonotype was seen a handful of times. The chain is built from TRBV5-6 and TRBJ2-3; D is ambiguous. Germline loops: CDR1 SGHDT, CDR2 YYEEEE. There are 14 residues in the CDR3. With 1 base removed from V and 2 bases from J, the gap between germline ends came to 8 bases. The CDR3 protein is CASSLRRNTDTQYF. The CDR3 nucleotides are TGTGCCAGCAGCTTGAGGCGAAACACAGATACGCAGTATTTT. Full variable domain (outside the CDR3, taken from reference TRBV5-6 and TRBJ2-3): DAGVTQSPTHLIKTRGQQVTLRCSPKSGHDTVSWYQQALGQGPQFIFQYYEEEERQRGNFPDRFSGHQFPNYSSELNVNALLLGDSALYLCASSLRRNTDTQYFGPGTRLTVL.

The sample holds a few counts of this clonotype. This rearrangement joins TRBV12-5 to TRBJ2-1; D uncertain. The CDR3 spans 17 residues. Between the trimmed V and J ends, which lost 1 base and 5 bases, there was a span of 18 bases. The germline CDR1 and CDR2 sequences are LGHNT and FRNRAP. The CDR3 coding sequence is TGTGCTAGTGGTTTGGCCTCGTCGTGGATGGGCCACAATGAGCAGTTCTTC. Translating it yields CASGLASSWMGHNEQFF.

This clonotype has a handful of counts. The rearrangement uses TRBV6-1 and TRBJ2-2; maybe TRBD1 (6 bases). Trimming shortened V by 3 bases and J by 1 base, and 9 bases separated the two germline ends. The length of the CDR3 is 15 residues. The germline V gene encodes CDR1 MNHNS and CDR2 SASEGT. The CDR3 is CASSELTGNTGELFF. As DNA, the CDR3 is TGTGCCAGCAGTGAGTTGACAGGGAACACCGGGGAGCTGTTTTTT.

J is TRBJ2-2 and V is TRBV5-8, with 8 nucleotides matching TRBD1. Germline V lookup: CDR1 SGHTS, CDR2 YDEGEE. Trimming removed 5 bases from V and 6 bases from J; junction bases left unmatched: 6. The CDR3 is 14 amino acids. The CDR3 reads CASRLTGESGELFF. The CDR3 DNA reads TGTGCCAGCAGACTGACAGGGGAGTCCGGGGAGCTGTTTTTT.

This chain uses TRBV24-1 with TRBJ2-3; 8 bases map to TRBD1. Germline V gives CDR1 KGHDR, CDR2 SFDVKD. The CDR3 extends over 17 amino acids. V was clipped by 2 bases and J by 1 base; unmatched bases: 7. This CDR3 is CATSDSTGAGGTDTQYF. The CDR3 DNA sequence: TGTGCCACCAGTGATTCGACAGGGGCAGGAGGCACAGATACGCAGTATTTT.

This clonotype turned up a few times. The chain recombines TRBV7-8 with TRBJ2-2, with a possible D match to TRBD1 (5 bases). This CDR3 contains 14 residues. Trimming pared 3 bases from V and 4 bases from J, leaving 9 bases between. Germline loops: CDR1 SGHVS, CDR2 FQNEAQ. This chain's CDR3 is CASSFGRATGELFF. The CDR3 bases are TGTGCCAGCAGCTTTGGCAGGGCCACCGGGGAGCTGTTTTTT.

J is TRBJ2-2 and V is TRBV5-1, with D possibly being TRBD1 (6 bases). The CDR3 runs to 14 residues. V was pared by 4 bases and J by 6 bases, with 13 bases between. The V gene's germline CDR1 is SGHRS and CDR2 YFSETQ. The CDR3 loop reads CASSTDPGAGELFF. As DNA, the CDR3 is TGCGCCAGCAGCACCGATCCAGGGGCCGGGGAGCTGTTTTTT.

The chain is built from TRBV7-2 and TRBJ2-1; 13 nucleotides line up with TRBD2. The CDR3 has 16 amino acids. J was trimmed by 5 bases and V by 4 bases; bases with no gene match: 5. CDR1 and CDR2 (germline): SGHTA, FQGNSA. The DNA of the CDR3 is TGTGCCAGCAGCTCTGTGGGACTAGCGGGAAACAATGAGCAGTTCTTC. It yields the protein CASSSVGLAGNNEQFF.

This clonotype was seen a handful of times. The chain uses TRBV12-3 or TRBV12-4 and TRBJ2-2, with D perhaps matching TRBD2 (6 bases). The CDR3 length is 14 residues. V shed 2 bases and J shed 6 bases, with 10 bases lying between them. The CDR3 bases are TGTGCCAGCAGTTTAATCGGGAGTGCCGGGGAGCTGTTTTTT. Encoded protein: CASSLIGSAGELFF.

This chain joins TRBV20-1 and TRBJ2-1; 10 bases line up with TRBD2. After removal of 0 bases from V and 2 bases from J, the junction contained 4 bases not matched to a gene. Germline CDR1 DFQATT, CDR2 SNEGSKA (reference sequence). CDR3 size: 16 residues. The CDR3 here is CSARDQSGGAYNEQFF. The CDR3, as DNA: TGCAGTGCTAGAGATCAAAGCGGGGGGGCCTACAATGAGCAGTTCTTC.

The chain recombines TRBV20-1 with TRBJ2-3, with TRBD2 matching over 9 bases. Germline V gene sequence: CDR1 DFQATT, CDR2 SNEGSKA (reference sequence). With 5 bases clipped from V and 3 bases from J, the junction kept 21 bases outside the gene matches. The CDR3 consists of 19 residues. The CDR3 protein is CSAVTGSRGRASGTDTQYF. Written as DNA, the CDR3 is TGCAGTGCTGTAACAGGGAGCCGCGGGAGGGCCTCTGGGACAGATACGCAGTATTTT.

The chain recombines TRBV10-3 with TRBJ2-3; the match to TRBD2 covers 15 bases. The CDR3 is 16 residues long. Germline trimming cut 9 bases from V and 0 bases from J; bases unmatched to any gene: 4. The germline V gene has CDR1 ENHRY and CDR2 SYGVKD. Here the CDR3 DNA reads TGTGCCATGGGGACTAGCGGGGGGCTTAGCACAGATACGCAGTATTTT. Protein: CAMGTSGGLSTDTQYF.

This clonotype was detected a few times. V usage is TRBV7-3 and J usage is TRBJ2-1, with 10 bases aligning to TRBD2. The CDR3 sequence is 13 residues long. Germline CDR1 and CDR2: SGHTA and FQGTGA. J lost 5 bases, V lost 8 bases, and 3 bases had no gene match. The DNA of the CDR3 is TGTGCCAGCGGCGGACTAGCGGACAATGAGCAGTTCTTC. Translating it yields CASGGLADNEQFF.

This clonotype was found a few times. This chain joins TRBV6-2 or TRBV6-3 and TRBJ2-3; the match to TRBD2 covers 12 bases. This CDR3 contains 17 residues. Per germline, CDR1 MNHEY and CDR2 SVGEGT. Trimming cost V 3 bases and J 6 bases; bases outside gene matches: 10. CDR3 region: CASSYFPTSGRSDTQYF. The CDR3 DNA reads TGTGCCAGCAGTTATTTCCCGACTAGCGGGAGATCGGATACGCAGTATTTT.

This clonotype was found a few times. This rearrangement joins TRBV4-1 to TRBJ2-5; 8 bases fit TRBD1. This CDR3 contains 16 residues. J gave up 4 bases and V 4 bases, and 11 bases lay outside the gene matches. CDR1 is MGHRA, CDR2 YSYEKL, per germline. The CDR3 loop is CASSPRPRQGRETQYF. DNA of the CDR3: TGCGCCAGCAGCCCCCGGCCCAGACAGGGGCGAGAGACCCAGTACTTC.

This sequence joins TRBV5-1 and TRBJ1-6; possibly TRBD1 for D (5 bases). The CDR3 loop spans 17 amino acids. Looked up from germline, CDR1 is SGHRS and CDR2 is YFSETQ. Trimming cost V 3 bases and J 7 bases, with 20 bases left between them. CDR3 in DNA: TGCGCCAGCAGCTCAGGGACGGATAAACACCAAAATTCACCCCTCCACTTT. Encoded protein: CASSSGTDKHQNSPLHF. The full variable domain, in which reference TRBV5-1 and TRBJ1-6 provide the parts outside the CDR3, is KAGVTQTPRYLIKTRGQQVTLSCSPISGHRSVSWYQQTPGQGLQFLFEYFSETQRNKGNFPGRFSGRQFSNSRSEMNVSTLELGDSALYLCASSSGTDKHQNSPLHFGNGTRLTVT.

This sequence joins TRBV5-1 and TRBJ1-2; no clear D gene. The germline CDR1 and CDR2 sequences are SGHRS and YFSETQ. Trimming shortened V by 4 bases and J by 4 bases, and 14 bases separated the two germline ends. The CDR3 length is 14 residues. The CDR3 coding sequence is TGCGCCAGCAGCCGCCCTGACAACCTCTATGGCTACACCTTC. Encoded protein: CASSRPDNLYGYTF.

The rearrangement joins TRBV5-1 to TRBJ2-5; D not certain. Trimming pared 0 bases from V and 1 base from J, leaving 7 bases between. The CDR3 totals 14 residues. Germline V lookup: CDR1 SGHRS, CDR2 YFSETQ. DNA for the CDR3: TGCGCCAGCAGCTTGGACGGCTTCCAAGAGACCCAGTACTTC. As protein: CASSLDGFQETQYF.

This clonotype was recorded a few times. CDR3 loop: CASSLLGLAGGGASNEQFF. For the CDR3, the DNA is TGTGCCAGCAGTTTATTAGGACTAGCGGGAGGGGGGGCGAGCAATGAGCAGTTCTTC. The chain combines TRBV27 with TRBJ2-1, with 15 bases that match TRBD2. J gave up 6 bases and V 1 base, and 10 bases lay outside the gene matches. The germline V gene encodes CDR1 MNHEY and CDR2 SMNVEV (reference sequence). The CDR3 sequence is 19 residues long.

In DNA, the CDR3 is TGTGCCAGCAGTCCCCGGACTAGCGGGTGGTCGGACAATGAGCAGTTCTTC. It is translated as CASSPRTSGWSDNEQFF. The chain joins TRBV12-3 or TRBV12-4 to TRBJ2-1, with 11 bases aligning to TRBD2. The CDR3 totals 17 residues. The V gene end was trimmed by 5 bases and the J gene end by 5 bases; junction bases not matched to a gene: 11.

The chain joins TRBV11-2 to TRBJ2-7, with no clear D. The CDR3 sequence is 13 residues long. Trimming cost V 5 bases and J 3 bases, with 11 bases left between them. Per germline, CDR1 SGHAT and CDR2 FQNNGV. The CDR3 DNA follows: TGTGCCAGCAGCCGGGCTTACCTCTACGAGCAGTACTTC. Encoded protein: CASSRAYLYEQYF.

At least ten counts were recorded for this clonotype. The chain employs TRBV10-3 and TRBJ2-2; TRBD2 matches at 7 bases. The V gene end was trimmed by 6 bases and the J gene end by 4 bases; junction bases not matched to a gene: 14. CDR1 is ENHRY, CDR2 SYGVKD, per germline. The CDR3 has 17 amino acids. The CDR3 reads CAIRPSLERGITGELFF. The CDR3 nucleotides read TGTGCCATCAGGCCCTCCTTGGAGCGGGGAATCACCGGGGAGCTGTTTTTT.

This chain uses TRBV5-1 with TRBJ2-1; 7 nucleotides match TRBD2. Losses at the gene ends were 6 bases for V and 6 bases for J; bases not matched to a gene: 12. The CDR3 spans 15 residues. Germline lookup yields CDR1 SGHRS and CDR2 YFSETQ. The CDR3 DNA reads TGCGCCAGCACCCTACTAGGGAGGGAGGGCAATGAGCAGTTCTTC. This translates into CASTLLGREGNEQFF.

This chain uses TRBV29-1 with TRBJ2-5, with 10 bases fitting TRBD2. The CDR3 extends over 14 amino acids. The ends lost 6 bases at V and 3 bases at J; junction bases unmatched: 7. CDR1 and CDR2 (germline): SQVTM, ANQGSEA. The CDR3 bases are TGCAGCGTCGCCCTTACTAGCGGGGAAGAGACCCAGTACTTC. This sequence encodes CSVALTSGEETQYF. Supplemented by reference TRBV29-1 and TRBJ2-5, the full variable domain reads SAVISQKPSRDICQRGTSLTIQCQVDSQVTMMFWYRQQPGQSLTLIATANQGSEATYESGFVIDKFPISRPNLTFSTLTVSNMSPEDSSIYLCSVALTSGEETQYFGPGTRLLVL.